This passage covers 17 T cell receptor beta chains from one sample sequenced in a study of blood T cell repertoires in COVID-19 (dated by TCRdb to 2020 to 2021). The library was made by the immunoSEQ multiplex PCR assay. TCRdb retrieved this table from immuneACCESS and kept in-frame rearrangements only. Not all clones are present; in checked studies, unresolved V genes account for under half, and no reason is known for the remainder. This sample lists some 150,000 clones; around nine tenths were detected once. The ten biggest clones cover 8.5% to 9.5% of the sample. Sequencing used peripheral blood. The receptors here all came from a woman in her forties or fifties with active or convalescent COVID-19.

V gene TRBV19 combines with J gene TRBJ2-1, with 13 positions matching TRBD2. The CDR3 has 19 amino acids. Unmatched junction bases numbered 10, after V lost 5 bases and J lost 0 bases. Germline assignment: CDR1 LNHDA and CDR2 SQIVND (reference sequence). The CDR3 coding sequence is TGTGCCAGTAGTTCCCGGACTAGCGGGAGTGTGGGCTCCTACAATGAGCAGTTCTTC. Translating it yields CASSSRTSGSVGSYNEQFF.

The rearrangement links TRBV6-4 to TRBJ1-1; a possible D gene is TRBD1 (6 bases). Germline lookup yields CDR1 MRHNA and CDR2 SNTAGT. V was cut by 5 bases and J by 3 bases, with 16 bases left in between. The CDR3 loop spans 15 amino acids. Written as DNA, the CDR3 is TGTGCCAGCAGTCCAGGGGCCTCTGGGTACACTGAAGCTTTCTTT. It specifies CASSPGASGYTEAFF.

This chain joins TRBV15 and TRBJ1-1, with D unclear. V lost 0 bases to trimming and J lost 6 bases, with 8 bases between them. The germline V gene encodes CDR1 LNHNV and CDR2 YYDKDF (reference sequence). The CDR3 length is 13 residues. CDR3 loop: CATSRERVSEAFF. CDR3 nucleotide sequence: TGTGCCACCAGCAGAGAGCGGGTCTCTGAAGCTTTCTTT.

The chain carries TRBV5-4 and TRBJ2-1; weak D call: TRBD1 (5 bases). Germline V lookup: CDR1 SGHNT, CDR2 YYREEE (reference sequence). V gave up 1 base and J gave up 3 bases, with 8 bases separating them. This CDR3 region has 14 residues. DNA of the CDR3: TGTGCCAGCAGCTTGCTAGACAGCTACAATGAGCAGTTCTTC. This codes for CASSLLDSYNEQFF. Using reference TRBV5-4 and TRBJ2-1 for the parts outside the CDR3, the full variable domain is ETGVTQSPTHLIKTRGQQVTLRCSSQSGHNTVSWYQQALGQGPQFIFQYYREEENGRGNFPPRFSGLQFPNYSSELNVNALELDDSALYLCASSLLDSYNEQFFGPGTRLTVL.

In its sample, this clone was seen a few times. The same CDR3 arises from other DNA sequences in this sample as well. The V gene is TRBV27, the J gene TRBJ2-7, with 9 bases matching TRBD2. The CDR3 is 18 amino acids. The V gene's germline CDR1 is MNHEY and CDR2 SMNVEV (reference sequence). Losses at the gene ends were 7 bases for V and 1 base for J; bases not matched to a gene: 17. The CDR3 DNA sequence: TGTGCCAGCATGCCGAGGGCGGGGGGGGGTTCGGGTTCCTACGAGCAGTACTTC. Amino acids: CASMPRAGGGSGSYEQYF.

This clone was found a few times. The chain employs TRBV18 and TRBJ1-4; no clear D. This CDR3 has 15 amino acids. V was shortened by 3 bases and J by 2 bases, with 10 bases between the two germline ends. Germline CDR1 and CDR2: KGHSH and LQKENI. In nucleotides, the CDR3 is TGTGCCAGCTCACCCCTAGGAGGGACTAATGAAAAACTGTTTTTT. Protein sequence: CASSPLGGTNEKLFF.

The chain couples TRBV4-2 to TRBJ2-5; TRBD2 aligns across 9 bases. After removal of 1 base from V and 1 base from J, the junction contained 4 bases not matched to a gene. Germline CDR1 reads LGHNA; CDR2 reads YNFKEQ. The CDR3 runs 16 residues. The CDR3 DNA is TGTGCCAGCAGCCAAGTCGCTAGCGGGGTCCAAGAGACCCAGTACTTC. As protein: CASSQVASGVQETQYF.

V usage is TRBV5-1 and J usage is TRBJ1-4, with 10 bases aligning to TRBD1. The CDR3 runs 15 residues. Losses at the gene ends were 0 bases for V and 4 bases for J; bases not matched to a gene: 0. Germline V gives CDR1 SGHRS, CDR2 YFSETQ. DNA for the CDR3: TGCGCCAGCAGCTTGGGGGACAGGGGTAATGAAAAACTGTTTTTT. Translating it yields CASSLGDRGNEKLFF.

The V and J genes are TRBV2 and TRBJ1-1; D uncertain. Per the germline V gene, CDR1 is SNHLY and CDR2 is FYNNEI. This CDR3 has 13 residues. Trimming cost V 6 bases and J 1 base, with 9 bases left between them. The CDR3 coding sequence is TGTGCCAGCAGGCTTACACCGAACACTGAAGCTTTCTTT. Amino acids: CASRLTPNTEAFF.

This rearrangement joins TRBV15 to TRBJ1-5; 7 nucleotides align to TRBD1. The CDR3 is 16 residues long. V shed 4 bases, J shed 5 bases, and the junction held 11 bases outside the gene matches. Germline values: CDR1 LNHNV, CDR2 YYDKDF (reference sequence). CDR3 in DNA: TGTGCCACCAGCATCTATAGACAGGGTCGGGATCAGCCCCAGCATTTT. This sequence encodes CATSIYRQGRDQPQHF.

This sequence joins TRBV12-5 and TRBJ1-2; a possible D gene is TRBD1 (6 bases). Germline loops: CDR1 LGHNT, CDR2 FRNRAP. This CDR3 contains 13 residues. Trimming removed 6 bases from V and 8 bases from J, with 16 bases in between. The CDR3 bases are TGTGCTAGTGGGTCTTACAGGGAAGAGGGCTACACCTTC. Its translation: CASGSYREEGYTF.

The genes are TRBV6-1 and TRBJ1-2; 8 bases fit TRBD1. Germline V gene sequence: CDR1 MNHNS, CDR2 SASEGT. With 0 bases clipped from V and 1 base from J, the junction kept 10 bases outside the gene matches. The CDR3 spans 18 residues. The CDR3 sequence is CASSEAPGGRGLNYGYTF. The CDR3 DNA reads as TGTGCCAGCAGTGAAGCCCCCGGCGGCAGGGGGCTTAACTATGGCTACACCTTC.

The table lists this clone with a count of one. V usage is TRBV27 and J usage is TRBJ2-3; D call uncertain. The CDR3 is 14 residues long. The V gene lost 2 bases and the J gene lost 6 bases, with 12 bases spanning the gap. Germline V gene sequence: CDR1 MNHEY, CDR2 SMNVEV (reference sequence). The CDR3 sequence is CASSLMGWADTQYF. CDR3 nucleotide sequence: TGTGCCAGCAGTTTAATGGGCTGGGCGGATACGCAGTATTTT.

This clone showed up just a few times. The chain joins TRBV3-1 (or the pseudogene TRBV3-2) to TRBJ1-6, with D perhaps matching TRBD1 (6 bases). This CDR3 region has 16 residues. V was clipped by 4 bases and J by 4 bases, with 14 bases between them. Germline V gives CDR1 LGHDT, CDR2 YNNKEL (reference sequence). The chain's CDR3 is CASSRSLTGYNSPLHF. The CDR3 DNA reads TGTGCCAGCAGCCGATCCCTGACAGGATATAATTCACCCCTCCACTTT.

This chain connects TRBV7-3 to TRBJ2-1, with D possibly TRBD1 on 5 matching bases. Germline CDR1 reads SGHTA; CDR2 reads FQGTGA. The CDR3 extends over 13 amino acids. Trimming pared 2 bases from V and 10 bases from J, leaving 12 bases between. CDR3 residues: CASSLQGLREQFF. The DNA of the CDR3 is TGTGCCAGCAGCTTACAGGGTTTAAGAGAGCAGTTCTTC.

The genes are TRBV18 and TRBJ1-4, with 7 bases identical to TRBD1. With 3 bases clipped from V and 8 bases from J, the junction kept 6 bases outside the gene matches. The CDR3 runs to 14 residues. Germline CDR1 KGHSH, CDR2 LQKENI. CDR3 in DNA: TGTGCCAGCTCACCGACGACAGGGAACGAAAAACTGTTTTTT. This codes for CASSPTTGNEKLFF.

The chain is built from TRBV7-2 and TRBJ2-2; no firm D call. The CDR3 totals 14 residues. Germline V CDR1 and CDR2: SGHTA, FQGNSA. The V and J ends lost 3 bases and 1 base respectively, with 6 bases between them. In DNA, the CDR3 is TGTGCCAGCAGCTTCCCCAGGAACACCGGGGAGCTGTTTTTT. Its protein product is CASSFPRNTGELFF.